This T cell receptor beta chain was retrieved from a study of T cell changes during pregnancy in multiple sclerosis (dated by TCRdb to between 2017 and 2020). For the wider study: The study looked at changes in the T cell repertoire across pregnancy in women with multiple sclerosis.

In the case of this clone: This receptor's antigen is unknown. Within one base of it there is no much larger clone, and no base qualities were kept.

Looking up the germline V gene yields CDR1 SNHLY and CDR2 FYNNEI. The CDR3 sequence holds 16 residues, the cysteine and phenylalanine included. Only CDR3 DNA remains: 48 bases, in frame from the first base. Relative to germline, V is missing 3 bases and J is missing 3 bases, with 9 bases of the junction outside any gene match. Libraries were built with the immunoSEQ multiplex PCR assay. Held by TCRdb, this immuneACCESS table contains in-frame sequences only and omits some clones. Under half of the omission traces to an unresolved V gene where checked; the cause of the rest is unknown. The sample data list around 50,000 clones, and more than 85% of these were observed just once. The ten largest clones add up to 5.5% to 7.5% of the sample.

This specimen was CD8+ T cells from peripheral blood mononuclear cells, taken in the first trimester of pregnancy. This TCR was sampled from a female donor with multiple sclerosis, enrolled in a pregnancy study. The chain links TRBV2 with TRBJ2-7, with TRBD2 identical over 9 junction bases. The CDR3 region: CASSDGDSGSFYEQYF. Read as DNA, the sequence is TGTGCCAGCAGTGATGGGGATAGCGGGAGTTTCTACGAGCAGTACTTC.